The next 20 T cell receptor beta chains were all read from a single sample in a study of T cell responses to AZD1222 COVID-19 vaccine. Profiled with immunoSEQ multiplex PCR; TCRdb holds only in-frame clones, not every one. The sample records roughly 80,000 clones, around 90% being singletons. This sample comprised peripheral blood, obtained on day 0 of MenACWY control vaccination. Receptor source: an adult in good health.

The chain links TRBV9 to TRBJ1-3; the D gene is possibly TRBD1 (5 bases). The V gene's germline CDR1 is SGDLS and CDR2 YYNGEE. V was cut by 7 bases and J by 0 bases, with 11 bases left in between. CDR3 length: 14 residues. This CDR3 reads CASSGASSGNTIYF. As DNA, the CDR3 is TGTGCCAGCTCCGGGGCCAGCTCTGGAAACACCATATATTTT.

The chain links TRBV29-1 to TRBJ1-1; 7 positions match TRBD1. CDR3 length: 12 amino acids. J lost 7 bases, V lost 6 bases, and 8 bases had no gene match. CDR1 SQVTM and CDR2 ANQGSEA come from the germline V gene. The CDR3 nucleotides read TGCAGCGTAGGGACAGCCCCGGATGAAGCTTTCTTT. It encodes CSVGTAPDEAFF.

The V gene is TRBV6-5, the J gene TRBJ2-2; possible D gene TRBD1, 6 bases. Germline assignment: CDR1 MNHEY and CDR2 SVGAGI. This CDR3 is 13 amino acids long. V was shortened by 7 bases and J by 4 bases, with 10 bases between the two germline ends. CDR3 DNA sequence: TGTGCCAGCACCGAGACAGGCACCGGGGAGCTGTTTTTT. Translating it yields CASTETGTGELFF.

The chain couples TRBV2 to TRBJ2-6; 7 nucleotides align to TRBD1. Germline trimming cut 4 bases from V and 0 bases from J; bases unmatched to any gene: 9. CDR1 SNHLY and CDR2 FYNNEI come from the germline V gene. The CDR3 consists of 18 residues. CDR3 sequence: CASSVLQGFTSGANVLTF. Written as DNA, the CDR3 is TGTGCCAGCAGTGTACTACAGGGGTTCACCTCTGGGGCCAACGTCCTGACTTTC.

The chain links TRBV6-2 or TRBV6-3 to TRBJ1-5, with 7 bases identical to TRBD1. J gave up 4 bases and V 5 bases, and 2 bases lay outside the gene matches. This CDR3 has 13 residues. Germline V gives CDR1 MNHEY, CDR2 SVGEGT. The CDR3 here is CASSQGQNQPQHF. The CDR3 DNA sequence: TGTGCCAGCAGTCAGGGACAGAATCAGCCCCAGCATTTT.

The rearrangement joins TRBV25-1 to TRBJ1-2; 8 bases agree with TRBD1. Germline-derived CDR1 and CDR2 are MGHDK and SYGVNS. The CDR3 contains 13 residues. J was trimmed by 8 bases and V by 6 bases; bases with no gene match: 8. This CDR3 is CASSKTGALGYTF. CDR3 in DNA: TGTGCCAGCAGCAAGACAGGGGCCCTGGGCTACACCTTC.

The rearrangement links TRBV24-1 to TRBJ2-7; 8 bases align to TRBD1. CDR3 length: 14 amino acids. The germline CDR1 and CDR2 sequences are KGHDR and SFDVKD. With 5 bases clipped from V and 6 bases from J, the junction kept 8 bases outside the gene matches. For the CDR3, the DNA is TGTGCCACCAGTGTCACCGGGACAGGACCCGAGCAGTACTTC. Protein sequence: CATSVTGTGPEQYF.

The chain couples TRBV5-5 to TRBJ1-4, with D uncertain. The CDR3 contains 13 residues. The V end was cut by 8 bases, the J end by 5 bases, with 13 bases between. Germline CDR1 and CDR2: SGHKS and YYEKEE (reference sequence). DNA of the CDR3: TGTGCCAGTGCCGGAGCCCCAAATGAAAAACTGTTTTTT. As protein: CASAGAPNEKLFF.

The chain carries TRBV7-9 and TRBJ1-1, with a possible D match to TRBD1 (6 bases). The CDR3 is 13 residues long. Germline loops: CDR1 SEHNR, CDR2 FQNEAQ (reference sequence). The V gene lost 7 bases and the J gene lost 12 bases, with 21 bases spanning the gap. CDR3 sequence reads: CASTESRGAGTFF. CDR3 sequence (DNA): TGTGCCAGCACCGAATCGAGGGGGGCCGGAACTTTCTTT. The whole variable domain, remainder taken from reference TRBV7-9 and TRBJ1-1, is DTGVSQNPRHKITKRGQNVTFRCDPISEHNRLYWYRQTLGQGPEFLTYFQNEAQLEKSRLLSDRFSAERPKGSFSTLEIQRTEQGDSAMYLCASTESRGAGTFFGQGTRLTVV.

The chain joins TRBV2 to TRBJ1-1; a possible D gene is TRBD1 (5 bases). The germline gives CDR1 SNHLY, CDR2 FYNNEI. The germline V and J ends were trimmed by 0 bases and 4 bases, with 12 bases remaining between them. The CDR3 is 15 residues long. In DNA, the CDR3 is TGTGCCAGCAGTGAAGCGGGGGATTTTGGCACTGAAGCTTTCTTT. This translates into CASSEAGDFGTEAFF.

V gene TRBV6-5 combines with J gene TRBJ1-2; weak D call: TRBD1 (6 bases). CDR1 is MNHEY and CDR2 is SVGAGI in the germline V gene. This CDR3 has 13 residues. The ends were cut back, 5 bases at V and 8 bases at J, with 15 bases in the middle. The DNA for the CDR3 is TGTGCCAGCAGTCCCCCAGGGGTCTACGGCTACACCTTC. Its translation is CASSPPGVYGYTF.

J is TRBJ2-2 and V is TRBV5-6; D might be TRBD2 (7 bases). Trimming took off 4 bases at V and 5 bases at J, with 21 bases between the two ends. Germline-derived CDR1 and CDR2 are SGHDT and YYEEEE. The CDR3 is made up of 17 amino acids. The CDR3, as DNA: TGTGCCAGCAGCCGGGGGGCGCGGACTAGAGTTACCGGGGAGCTGTTTTTT. Encoded protein: CASSRGARTRVTGELFF.

Only a few counts were recorded for this clone. The chain couples TRBV18 to TRBJ1-1; unclear D gene. V gave up 1 base and J gave up 1 base, with 10 bases separating them. The CDR3 contains 15 residues. Germline values: CDR1 KGHSH, CDR2 LQKENI. CDR3 DNA sequence: TGTGCCAGCTCACCACAAAAAGGTCCGAACACTGAAGCTTTCTTT. It is translated as CASSPQKGPNTEAFF.

The rearrangement links TRBV18 to TRBJ2-4, with D hard to call. V lost 4 bases and J 3 bases, leaving 10 bases between the germline ends. CDR1 and CDR2 (germline): KGHSH, LQKENI. This CDR3 has 14 amino acids. The CDR3 sequence is CASSLGAVKNIQYF. CDR3 sequence (DNA): TGTGCCAGCTCACTAGGCGCGGTCAAAAACATTCAGTACTTC.

Here the CDR3 DNA reads TGTGCCAGCAGCTTGGGTCCAGCGGGGGGAACACGACGCTACAATGAGCAGTTCTTC. Translated: CASSLGPAGGTRRYNEQFF. This chain links TRBV5-4 with TRBJ2-1, with 9 positions matching TRBD2. Trimming removed 0 bases from V and 3 bases from J; junction bases left unmatched: 13. The CDR3 is 19 residues long. Germline CDR1 is SGHNT and CDR2 is YYREEE (reference sequence).

This chain connects TRBV10-3 to TRBJ2-3, with 7 bases aligning to TRBD1. J lost 4 bases, V lost 6 bases, and 13 bases had no gene match. The germline V gene encodes CDR1 ENHRY and CDR2 SYGVKD. This CDR3 spans 16 amino acids. For the CDR3, the DNA is TGTGCCATCAGGCAGAACACAGGGGTTAGGGCAGATACGCAGTATTTT. The encoded protein is CAIRQNTGVRADTQYF.

The chain is built from TRBV7-9 and TRBJ2-3; D is uncertain. Trimming removed 5 bases at V and 2 bases at J, with 14 bases between. CDR3 length equals 15 residues. Germline V gene lookup returns CDR1 SEHNR and CDR2 FQNEAQ (reference sequence). The CDR3 here is CASSPTGLYTDTQYF. For the CDR3, the DNA is TGTGCCAGCAGCCCGACGGGTTTGTACACAGATACGCAGTATTTT.

CDR3 sequence reads: CASSRTGGKGNQPQHF. CDR3 coding DNA: TGTGCCAGTAGTCGGACAGGGGGCAAGGGCAATCAGCCCCAGCATTTT. The chain is built from TRBV19 and TRBJ1-5; 11 positions match TRBD1. With V trimmed by 5 bases and J by 2 bases, 5 bases remained unmatched. Germline loops: CDR1 LNHDA, CDR2 SQIVND (reference sequence). The CDR3 sequence is 16 residues long.

V is TRBV9 and J is TRBJ2-5; D is unclear. Germline values: CDR1 SGDLS, CDR2 YYNGEE. CDR3 size: 14 residues. V was pared by 1 base and J by 2 bases, with 9 bases between. The chain's CDR3 is CASSVTVGQETQYF. CDR3 in DNA: TGTGCCAGCAGCGTAACTGTAGGACAAGAGACCCAGTACTTC.

The chain employs TRBV7-9 and TRBJ2-6, with D possibly TRBD2 on 5 matching bases. The V gene's germline CDR1 is SEHNR and CDR2 FQNEAQ (reference sequence). V lost 5 bases, J lost 2 bases, and 19 bases lay in between. The CDR3 consists of 18 residues. CDR3 protein: CASSPRGMGNTGANVLTF. CDR3 bases: TGTGCCAGCAGCCCACGAGGGATGGGGAATACTGGGGCCAACGTCCTGACTTTC. The full variable domain, rest sourced from reference TRBV7-9 and TRBJ2-6, is DTGVSQNPRHKITKRGQNVTFRCDPISEHNRLYWYRQTLGQGPEFLTYFQNEAQLEKSRLLSDRFSAERPKGSFSTLEIQRTEQGDSAMYLCASSPRGMGNTGANVLTFGAGSRLTVL.